These 13 T cell receptor beta chains came from one sample sequenced in a study of radiotherapy plus CTLA-4 blockade in lung cancer. The table came from immunoSEQ multiplex PCR; TCRdb's copy has only in-frame clones and leaves some out. The repertoire consists of roughly 50,000 clones, with approximately 76% occurring once and the leading ten covering 8.5% to 14%. Material: peripheral blood, obtained from a patient treated with radiotherapy plus ipilimumab. The receptors come from a human donor with non-small cell lung cancer who had stable disease on radiotherapy plus ipilimumab.

The chain recombines TRBV6-5 with TRBJ1-2; 7 bases line up with TRBD1. The trim removed 3 bases at V and 2 bases at J, leaving 9 bases unmatched. This CDR3 contains 16 residues. The germline CDR1 and CDR2 sequences are MNHEY and SVGAGI. CDR3 DNA sequence: TGTGCCAGCAGTTATTCCTCGGGACAGAGGAACTATGGCTACACCTTC. Encoded protein: CASSYSSGQRNYGYTF.

The gene calls are TRBV7-2 and TRBJ2-7; possibly TRBD1 for D (5 bases). V was trimmed by 5 bases and J by 4 bases, leaving 6 bases between them. Per germline, CDR1 SGHTA and CDR2 FQGNSA. CDR3 length: 11 amino acids. In DNA, the CDR3 is TGTGCCAGCAGCGGACAATACGAGCAGTACTTC. Protein product: CASSGQYEQYF.

This clone was detected only a few times. The gene calls are TRBV6-6 and TRBJ1-5, with 10 bases lining up with TRBD1. The CDR3 length is 16 residues. Germline V CDR1 and CDR2: MNHNY, SVGAGI (reference sequence). The V gene end was trimmed by 5 bases and the J gene end by 4 bases; junction bases not matched to a gene: 8. The chain's CDR3 is CASSTRTGGRNQPQHF. The CDR3 DNA follows: TGTGCCAGCAGTACCCGGACAGGGGGAAGGAATCAGCCCCAGCATTTT.

The chain joins TRBV9 to TRBJ1-5; D remains unclear. Germline V CDR1 and CDR2: SGDLS, YYNGEE. The V and J ends lost 0 bases and 8 bases respectively, with 15 bases between them. The CDR3 is made up of 15 amino acids. The DNA for the CDR3 is TGTGCCAGCAGCGTAGGCCCTAACCCACCCGAGCCCCAGCATTTT. It specifies CASSVGPNPPEPQHF.

This chain uses TRBV5-1 with TRBJ1-5; D remains ambiguous. CDR1 is SGHRS, CDR2 YFSETQ, per germline. The V end lost 0 bases, the J end lost 3 bases, and 10 bases lay between the germline ends. The CDR3 spans 15 residues. The CDR3 DNA reads as TGCGCCAGCAGCTTGGCCGGACTGTTCAATCAGCCCCAGCATTTT. This sequence encodes CASSLAGLFNQPQHF.

The chain uses TRBV5-4 and TRBJ1-1; a weak D match, TRBD1 (6 bases). Germline V CDR1 and CDR2: SGHNT, YYREEE (reference sequence). The V end was cut by 3 bases, the J end by 7 bases, with 13 bases between. The CDR3 has 13 residues. The CDR3 loop is CASSSDRNLEAFF. In DNA form, the CDR3 reads TGTGCCAGCAGCTCGGACAGAAACCTTGAAGCTTTCTTT.

This clone was detected only a few times. V and J are TRBV11-2 and TRBJ1-6, with unresolved D. Trimming cost V 0 bases and J 8 bases, with 8 bases left between them. The germline V gene encodes CDR1 SGHAT and CDR2 FQNNGV. The CDR3 is 14 amino acids. CDR3 DNA: TGTGCCAGCAGCTTAGATGTCTTTTATTCACCCCTCCACTTT. Amino acids: CASSLDVFYSPLHF.

The CDR3 region is CASSLAARGNNYGYTF. CDR3 DNA: TGTGCCAGCAGCTTAGCGGCCAGGGGAAATAACTATGGCTACACCTTC. The V and J genes are TRBV7-2 and TRBJ1-2; D may be TRBD1 (6 bases). Germline V gene data show CDR1 as SGHTA and CDR2 as FQGNSA. The CDR3 length is 16 residues. Trimming took off 0 bases at V and 1 base at J, with 12 bases between the two ends.

The V and J genes are TRBV4-2 and TRBJ1-5; the D is unclear. Germline V lookup: CDR1 LGHNA, CDR2 YNFKEQ. V lost 5 bases and J lost 1, with 12 bases in between. The CDR3 has 15 residues. The CDR3 region has the DNA TGTGCCAGCAGCGAAGGAGGAGCGAGCAATCAGCCCCAGCATTTT. Protein sequence: CASSEGGASNQPQHF.

V is TRBV6-5 and J is TRBJ1-2; D ambiguous. V lost 6 bases to trimming and J lost 0 bases, with 11 bases between them. The CDR3 loop spans 14 amino acids. Germline CDR1 MNHEY, CDR2 SVGAGI. CDR3 sequence reads: CASSKSPTNYGYTF. CDR3 DNA: TGTGCCAGCAGCAAATCGCCGACTAACTATGGCTACACCTTC.

The chain joins TRBV5-6 to TRBJ1-2; D perhaps matches TRBD1 (6 bases). The V gene's germline CDR1 is SGHDT and CDR2 YYEEEE. There are 12 residues in the CDR3. Trimming left V 4 bases short and J 8 bases short, with 12 bases between. CDR3 sequence (DNA): TGTGCCAGCAGCAGTCAGGGGTACGGCTACACCTTC. It encodes CASSSQGYGYTF.

V is TRBV7-8 and J is TRBJ2-3; 13 bases are shared with TRBD2. Germline V gene lookup returns CDR1 SGHVS and CDR2 FQNEAQ. The V gene end was trimmed by 5 bases and the J gene end by 4 bases; junction bases not matched to a gene: 6. The CDR3 length is 16 residues. In nucleotides, the CDR3 is TGTGCCAGCAGCCCAAGAGGACTAGCGGGGGCAGATACGCAGTATTTT. This encodes CASSPRGLAGADTQYF. Full variable domain (remainder filled in from reference TRBV7-8 and TRBJ2-3): GAGVSQSPRYKVAKRGQDVALRCDPISGHVSLFWYQQALGQGPEFLTYFQNEAQLDKSGLPSDRFFAERPEGSVSTLKIQRTQQEDSAVYLCASSPRGLAGADTQYFGPGTRLTVL.

This clone has a single count. This rearrangement joins TRBV4-3 to TRBJ1-2, with 8 bases lining up with TRBD1. V was pared by 3 bases and J by 4 bases, with 4 bases of the junction left unmatched. CDR1 LGHNA and CDR2 YSLEER come from the germline V gene. The length of the CDR3 is 14 residues. The CDR3 nucleotides read TGCGCCAGCAGCCAGGACAGGGTCTTCTATGGCTACACCTTC. Its protein product is CASSQDRVFYGYTF.